The 16 T cell receptor delta chains below were found in one sample sequenced in a study of gamma-delta T cells after stem cell transplantation. TCRdb re-analyzed the RT-PCR reads via CATT. There are more than 4,500 delta-chain clones in the sample; 8.5% to 10% occur only once, and roughly 13% lies in the top ten. Sequences were obtained from gamma-delta T cells. These receptors were taken from a human donor. It is not recorded whose cells these are; they may come from a transplant donor.

The chain is built from TRDV2 and TRDJ3, with a weak D call TRDD3 (6 bases). Per germline, CDR1 GEAIGNYY and CDR2 EKD. The CDR3 length is 25 residues. V was cut by 0 bases and J by 0 bases, with 32 bases left in between. CDR3 sequence: CACDTVSSNDPGDPKSSWDTRQMFF. CDR3 in DNA: TGTGCCTGTGACACCGTTTCCTCTAATGATCCTGGGGATCCAAAAAGCTCCTGGGACACCCGACAGATGTTTTTC.

The chain recombines TRDV2 with TRDJ2; 13 nucleotides agree with TRDD3. Germline V gene sequence: CDR1 GEAIGNYY, CDR2 EKD. The CDR3 covers 17 residues. The ends lost 0 bases at V and 4 bases at J; junction bases unmatched: 4. CDR3 nucleotide sequence: TGTGCCTGTGACACCGGTACTGGGGGATACGGGACAGCACAACTCTTCTTT. Translated, it gives CACDTGTGGYGTAQLFF.

This clone was counted between two and nine times. A much bigger clone sits one base away, suggesting this may be a read error. This sample also contains other DNA sequences that code for the same CDR3. The chain joins TRDV2 to TRDJ1; 12 nucleotides align to TRDD3. Germline CDR1 and CDR2: GEAIGNYY and EKD. CDR3 length: 16 amino acids. CDR3 loop: CAGGPLGDTNTDKLIF. CDR3 DNA: TGTGCCGGTGGGCCCCTGGGGGATACGAACACCGATAAGCTCATCTTT.

The sample holds a few counts of this clone. This may come from a read error, since a much larger clone is one base off. This chain links TRDV2 with TRDJ1, with a tentative D call TRDD3 (7 bases). The CDR3 consists of 19 residues. The germline V gene encodes CDR1 GEAIGNYY and CDR2 EKD. V lost 3 bases and J 0 bases, leaving 25 bases between the germline ends. CDR3 nucleotide sequence: TGTGCCTGTGACCGGCTTCCTGGGGGGGTAGTACTGGACACCGATAAACTCATCTTT. Encoded protein: CACDRLPGGVVLDTDKLIF.

This clone showed up just a few times. This DNA translates differently at residue 16 from the TCRdb protein, which is that of a much larger clone; a read error is likely, and the protein shown is the DNA's own translation. The chain carries TRDV2 and TRDJ1, with 9 bases aligning to TRDD3. The CDR3 totals 18 residues. Germline V gene lookup returns CDR1 GEAIGNYY and CDR2 EKD. The CDR3 DNA follows: TGTGCCTGTGACTCCCTCGGACCGGGGGATACTTGGACCGATAAACCCATCTTT. Protein sequence: CACDSLGPGDTWTDKPIF.

This clone was detected only a few times. This clone may be a read error of a much larger clone one base away. The chain joins TRDV2 to TRDJ1; the D gene is possibly TRDD3 (5 bases). Trimming cost V 1 base and J 0 bases, with 17 bases left between them. CDR1 and CDR2 from the germline V gene are GEAIGNYY and EKD. The CDR3 is made up of 17 amino acids. This CDR3 reads CACDTVLRDSYTDKLIF. CDR3 nucleotide sequence: TGTGCCTGTGACACTGTACTGAGGGATTCGTACACCGATAAACTCATCTTT.

This clone was recorded a few times. The chain carries TRDV2 and TRDJ1; tentatively, D is TRDD3 (5 bases). V shed 0 bases and J shed 3 bases, with 13 bases lying between them. This CDR3 contains 15 residues. Germline CDR1 GEAIGNYY, CDR2 EKD. The CDR3 spells CACDTAGSNSDKLIF. DNA for the CDR3: TGTGCCTGTGACACCGCTGGGAGCAATTCCGATAAACTCATCTTT.

The rearrangement links TRDV1 to TRDJ1; D may be TRDD2 (6 bases). CDR3 length equals 22 residues. Trimming pared 0 bases from V and 0 bases from J, leaving 29 bases between. Germline V gene data show CDR1 as TSWWSYY and CDR2 as QGS. The CDR3 loop is CALGELQSYVGPQLSYTDKLIF. CDR3 coding DNA: TGTGCTCTTGGGGAACTTCAATCCTACGTGGGGCCTCAGCTATCGTACACCGATAAACTCATCTTT.

Of note for this clone: A far larger clone is one base from this, pointing to a likely read error. This chain uses TRDV2 with TRDJ1, with D hard to call. CDR1 and CDR2 (germline): GEAIGNYY, EKD. CDR3 length equals 13 residues. Trimming took off 2 bases at V and 6 bases at J, with 12 bases between the two ends. CDR3: CACDNLDGNKLIF. In nucleotides, the CDR3 is TGTGCCTGTGACAACCTGGATGGCAATAAACTCATCTTT.

This clone was found a few times. This rearrangement joins TRDV2 to TRDJ3; 12 bases are shared with TRDD3. The length of the CDR3 is 21 residues. The germline V gene has CDR1 GEAIGNYY and CDR2 EKD. With V trimmed by 2 bases and J by 2 bases, 12 bases remained unmatched. The CDR3 is CACDKVDLLGDTPWDTRQMFF. For the CDR3, the DNA is TGTGCCTGTGACAAAGTCGATTTACTGGGGGATACCCCCTGGGACACCCGACAGATGTTTTTC.

This clone was seen only a few times. Possible read error: a much larger clone is one base away. The same CDR3 is also encoded by other DNA sequences in this sample. The chain is built from TRDV2 and TRDJ1; 12 bases match TRDD3. Looked up from germline, CDR1 is GEAIGNYY and CDR2 is EKD. CDR3 length: 17 amino acids. The CDR3 loop is CACDTVSLGDTSDKLIF. The CDR3, as DNA: TGCGCCTGTGACACGGTATCACTGGGGGATACAAGCGATAAACTCATCTTT.

The rearrangement uses TRDV2 and TRDJ1, with D tentatively TRDD3 (6 bases). V was cut by 0 bases and J by 3 bases, with 34 bases left in between. Germline values: CDR1 GEAIGNYY, CDR2 EKD. The CDR3 contains 22 residues. The CDR3 DNA sequence: TGTGCCTGTGACACCGTACTGGGCCCGCCAGACCCGGGACGGGAGAAGGCCGATAAACTCATCTTT. Translated: CACDTVLGPPDPGREKADKLIF.

This clone was observed a handful of times. Other DNA sequences within the sample encode an identical CDR3. V usage is TRDV2 and J usage is TRDJ1; TRDD3 agrees at 7 bases. The V gene end was trimmed by 3 bases and the J gene end by 2 bases; junction bases not matched to a gene: 17. This CDR3 spans 18 amino acids. The germline gives CDR1 GEAIGNYY, CDR2 EKD. The DNA of the CDR3 is TGTGCCTGTGACCCTCTGAACTGGGGCCCCGAGATGACCGATAAACTCATCTTT. Protein: CACDPLNWGPEMTDKLIF.

Concerning this clone: A far larger clone is off by one base, so a read error is likely. The chain is built from TRDV2 and TRDJ1; 13 bases match TRDD3. The CDR3 spans 27 residues. V lost 3 bases to trimming and J lost 1 base; unmatched junction nucleotides: 37. In germline, CDR1 is GEAIGNYY, CDR2 EKD. For the CDR3, the DNA is TGTGCCTGTGACCCCCTCCAAGTATCTACGGGCGCTGGGACCACTGGGGGATACGCGTTTCGCACCGATAAACTCATCTTT. Translating gives CACDPLQVSTGAGTTGGYAFRTDKLIF.

This clone rates as medium-sized (0.01 to 0.1%). The sample has other DNA sequences that encode this CDR3 too. This chain connects TRDV2 to TRDJ1, with D tentatively TRDD3 (5 bases). V lost 1 base, J lost 3 bases, and 11 bases lay in between. CDR3 size: 14 residues. Germline CDR1 and CDR2: GEAIGNYY and EKD. CDR3 in amino acids: CACDTLGGSDKLIF. CDR3 nucleotides: TGTGCCTGTGACACTCTGGGTGGGTCCGATAAACTCATCTTT.

Concerning this clone itself: A much larger clone differs from this one at a single base, so this may be a read error. This sample also contains other DNA sequences that code for the same CDR3. This chain joins TRDV2 and TRDJ1, with D hard to call. Germline V gives CDR1 GEAIGNYY, CDR2 EKD. Trimming took off 1 base at V and 0 bases at J, with 17 bases between the two ends. This CDR3 has 17 amino acids. The CDR3 region has the DNA TGTGCCTGTGACACGGCCTCCCCGATGAGGGACACCGATAAACTCATCTTT. It translates to CACDTASPMRDTDKLIF.